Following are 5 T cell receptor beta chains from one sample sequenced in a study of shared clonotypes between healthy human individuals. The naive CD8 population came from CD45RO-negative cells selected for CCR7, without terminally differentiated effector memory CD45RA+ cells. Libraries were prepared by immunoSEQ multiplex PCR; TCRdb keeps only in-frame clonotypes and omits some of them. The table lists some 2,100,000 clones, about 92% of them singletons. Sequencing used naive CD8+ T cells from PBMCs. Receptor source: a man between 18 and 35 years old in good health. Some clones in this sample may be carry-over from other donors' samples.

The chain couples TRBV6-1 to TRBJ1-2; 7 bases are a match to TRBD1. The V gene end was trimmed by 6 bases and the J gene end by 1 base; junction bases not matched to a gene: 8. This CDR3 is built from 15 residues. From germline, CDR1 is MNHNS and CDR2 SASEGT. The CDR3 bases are TGTGCCAGCAGGGAGGCGGGACAGAGTAACTATGGCTACACCTTC. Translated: CASREAGQSNYGYTF.

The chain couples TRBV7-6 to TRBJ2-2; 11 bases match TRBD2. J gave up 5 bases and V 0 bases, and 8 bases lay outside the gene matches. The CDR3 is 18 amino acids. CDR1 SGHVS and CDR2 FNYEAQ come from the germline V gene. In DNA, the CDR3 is TGTGCCAGCAGCTTAGCGTCGTTAGCGGGAGGGCGGACCGGGGAGCTGTTTTTT. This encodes CASSLASLAGGRTGELFF.

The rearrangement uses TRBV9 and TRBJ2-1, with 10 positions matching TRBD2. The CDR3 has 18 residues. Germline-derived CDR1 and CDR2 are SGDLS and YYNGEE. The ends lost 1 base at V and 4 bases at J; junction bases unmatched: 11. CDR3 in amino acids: CASSVTSGRASGYNEQFF. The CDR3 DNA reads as TGTGCCAGCAGCGTAACCAGCGGGAGGGCCTCGGGTTACAATGAGCAGTTCTTC.

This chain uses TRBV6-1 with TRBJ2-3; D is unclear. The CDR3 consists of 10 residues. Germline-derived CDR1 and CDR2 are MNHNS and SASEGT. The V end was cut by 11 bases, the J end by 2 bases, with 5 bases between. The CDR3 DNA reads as TGTGCCGGTACCACAGATACGCAGTATTTT. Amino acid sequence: CAGTTDTQYF.

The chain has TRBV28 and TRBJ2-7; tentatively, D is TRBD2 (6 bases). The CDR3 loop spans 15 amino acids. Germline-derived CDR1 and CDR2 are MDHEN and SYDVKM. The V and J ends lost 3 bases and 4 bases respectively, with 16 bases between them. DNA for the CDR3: TGTGCCAGCAGTTTCGAGGGGACTCCCTCTTACGAGCAGTACTTC. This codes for CASSFEGTPSYEQYF.